The rows below give T cell receptor beta chains drawn from one sample of a study of metastatic and nonmetastatic thyroid tumors. MiXCR re-clonotyped the PCR reads for TCRdb. The table has fewer than 10,000 clones, approximately 44% seen once; the top ten hold 25% to 35%. Material for sequencing was tumor tissue. The receptors derive from a male donor with papillary thyroid cancer or a benign thyroid nodule (not recorded which). Some clones in this sample may be carry-over from other donors' samples. CDR3s include the opening cysteine and the closing phenylalanine or tryptophan. D genes are given only for firm matches. Expanded clones are given a class, and other clones once, few, many or no size at all.

d_gene	v_gene	abundance	j_gene	CDR3aa	CDR3nt
-	TRBV10-3	few	TRBJ1-6	CASSDSYNSPLHF	TGTGCCAGCTCGGACAGCTATAATTCACCCCTCCACTTT
TRBD1	TRBV18	medium-sized	TRBJ1-1	CASSPGGSRGNTEAFF	TGTGCCAGCTCCCCAGGGGGGAGCAGGGGTAACACTGAAGCTTTCTTT
-	TRBV28	-	TRBJ2-3	CASSLSGQGADTQYF	TGTGCCAGCAGTTTATCCGGGCAGGGAGCAGATACGCAGTATTTT
TRBD2	TRBV20-1	-	TRBJ2-1	CSARGLAGGQIYNEQFF	TGCAGTGCTAGAGGACTAGCGGGAGGACAGATTTACAATGAGCAGTTCTTC
TRBD1	TRBV19	medium-sized	TRBJ2-1	CASSGGTGYNEQFF	TGTGCCAGTAGTGGCGGGACAGGCTACAATGAGCAGTTCTTC
TRBD1	TRBV11-3	-	TRBJ2-3	CASSLGQGDTQYF	TGTGCCAGCAGCTTAGGACAGGGAGATACGCAGTATTTT
-	TRBV19	-	TRBJ1-2	CASSDTGYGYTF	TGTGCCAGTAGTGACACAGGGTATGGCTACACCTTC
TRBD2	TRBV6-1	once	TRBJ2-3	CSSSRTRGSLEDTQYF	TGTTCCAGCTCTCGGACTAGAGGGAGTCTCGAAGATACGCAGTATTTT
-	TRBV7-8	-	TRBJ1-1	CASTYWGISSGGTEAFF	TGTGCCAGCACTTACTGGGGTATTAGCTCCGGGGGTACTGAAGCTTTCTTT
-	TRBV30	-	TRBJ1-1	CAWRMGQVNTEAFF	TGTGCCTGGAGGATGGGGCAGGTGAACACTGAAGCTTTCTTT
-	TRBV3-1	-	TRBJ2-7	CASRPRLVSYEQYF	TGTGCCAGCAGACCAAGACTAGTCTCCTACGAGCAGTACTTC
TRBD2	TRBV7-6	-	TRBJ2-3	CASSLSASGSTDTQYF	TGTGCCAGCAGCTTATCGGCTAGCGGGTCCACAGATACGCAGTATTTT
-	TRBV20-1	-	TRBJ2-7	CSAPFGTYEQYF	TGCAGTGCCCCGTTCGGTACCTACGAGCAGTACTTC
-	TRBV7-8	-	TRBJ2-1	CASSLASETAEQFF	TGTGCCAGCAGCTTAGCTTCAGAGACGGCAGAGCAGTTCTTC
TRBD2	TRBV2	-	TRBJ2-7	CASRERTSGSGDEQYF	TGTGCCAGCCGTGAGAGGACTAGCGGGAGTGGGGACGAGCAGTACTTC
-	TRBV20-1	-	TRBJ1-2	CSAPTGQLKGGYTF	TGCAGTGCACCCACCGGTCAACTGAAGGGTGGCTACACCTTC
TRBD1	TRBV6-2/TRBV6-3	medium-sized	TRBJ1-5	CASSLLVGQPNQPQHF	TGTGCCAGCAGCCTACTGGTGGGACAGCCAAATCAGCCCCAGCATTTT
-	TRBV2	few	TRBJ2-7	CASSGVGQYEQYF	TGTGCCAGCAGTGGCGTAGGGCAGTACGAGCAGTACTTC
-	TRBV5-6	medium-sized	TRBJ2-2	CASSTTRRELFF	TGTGCCAGCAGCACGACACGCCGGGAGCTGTTTTTT
-	TRBV4-1	-	TRBJ2-2	CASSFPEAGGTGELFF	TGCGCCAGCAGCTTCCCTGAGGCAGGGGGGACCGGGGAGCTGTTTTTT
-	TRBV11-3	-	TRBJ2-3	CASSLVGAPTDTQYF	TGTGCCAGCAGCTTAGTGGGGGCACCCACAGATACGCAGTATTTT
-	TRBV4-2	large	TRBJ1-3	CASSGNTIYF	TGTGCCAGTTCTGGAAACACCATATATTTT
-	TRBV6-2/TRBV6-3	-	TRBJ1-2	CASSYRAHYGYTF	TGTGCCAGCAGTTACCGGGCCCACTATGGCTACACCTTC
-	TRBV5-1	-	TRBJ1-2	CASSNRNSNYGYTF	TGCGCCAGCAGCAACAGGAACTCTAACTATGGCTACACCTTC
TRBD1	TRBV6-2/TRBV6-3	-	TRBJ2-7	CASSQRHPGTASSYEQYF	TGTGCCAGCAGCCAACGACACCCAGGGACAGCAAGCTCCTACGAGCAGTACTTC
TRBD2	TRBV6-1	-	TRBJ2-1	CASRTLAGALNEQFF	TGTGCCAGCAGGACACTAGCGGGAGCCCTCAATGAGCAGTTCTTC
-	TRBV19	medium-sized	TRBJ2-7	CASKDYVGEQYF	TGTGCCAGTAAAGACTACGTGGGCGAGCAGTACTTC
-	TRBV28	-	TRBJ2-1	CASSLSGTSNEQFF	TGTGCCAGCAGTTTATCTGGGACAAGCAATGAGCAGTTCTTC
-	TRBV11-2	medium-sized	TRBJ2-2	CASSLEVRELFF	TGTGCCAGCAGCTTAGAAGTAAGGGAGCTGTTTTTT
TRBD1	TRBV18	-	TRBJ1-2	CASSRGQDYGYTF	TGTGCCAGCTCACGAGGACAGGACTATGGCTACACCTTC
-	TRBV20-1	-	TRBJ2-7	CSARDPGAGYKQYF	TGCAGTGCTAGAGATCCCGGGGCAGGGTATAAGCAGTACTTC
-	TRBV30	-	TRBJ1-5	CAWSVRSQGSNQPQHF	TGTGCCTGGAGTGTACGCTCACAGGGTAGCAATCAGCCCCAGCATTTT
-	TRBV11-2	-	TRBJ2-3	CASSPRRGDTQYF	TGTGCCAGCAGCCCGAGGCGGGGAGATACGCAGTATTTT
-	TRBV4-1	-	TRBJ2-1	CASSHPGARGTNNEQFF	TGCGCCAGCAGCCATCCAGGGGCGCGGGGGACTAACAATGAGCAGTTCTTC
-	TRBV2	few	TRBJ1-5	CASSEMGNQPQHF	TGTGCCAGCAGTGAGATGGGTAATCAGCCCCAGCATTTT
-	TRBV30	medium-sized	TRBJ2-2	CAENSAAGELFF	TGTGCCGAGAATTCAGCGGCCGGGGAGCTGTTTTTT
-	TRBV6-1	-	TRBJ2-1	CASRLSRVDEQFF	TGTGCCAGCAGGCTTTCCCGGGTGGATGAGCAGTTCTTC
-	TRBV28	-	TRBJ1-1	CASSPSAGSSVQGGRASF	TGTGCCAGCAGTCCTTCGGCGGGTTCTTCGGTACAGGGTGGGAGAGCTTCCTTT
TRBD1	TRBV18	-	TRBJ1-1	CASSSGTGFDEAFF	TGTGCCAGCTCATCCGGGACAGGGTTCGATGAAGCTTTCTTT
-	TRBV6-1	-	TRBJ2-7	CASSAVGTSVSYEQYF	TGTGCCAGCAGTGCTGTCGGGACCTCTGTCTCCTACGAGCAGTACTTC
-	TRBV3-1	-	TRBJ1-2	CASSQAPDYGYTF	TGTGCCAGCAGCCAGGCCCCGGACTATGGCTACACCTTC
TRBD1	TRBV4-1	-	TRBJ1-2	CASSRTGDNGYTF	TGCGCCAGCAGTCGAACAGGGGACAATGGCTACACCTTC
-	TRBV6-1	-	TRBJ2-1	CASSEGENNEQFF	TGTGCCAGCAGTGAGGGCGAGAACAATGAGCAGTTCTTC
-	TRBV25-1	hyperexpanded	TRBJ2-3	CASSEEGTVYTDTQYF	TGTGCCAGCAGTGAGGAGGGGACGGTCTACACAGATACGCAGTATTTT
-	TRBV28	medium-sized	TRBJ1-2	CASTPVWGYGYTF	TGTGCCAGCACCCCGGTCTGGGGCTATGGCTACACCTTC
-	TRBV30	-	TRBJ1-6	CAWSETDNSPLHF	TGTGCCTGGAGTGAGACAGATAATTCACCCCTCCACTTT
TRBD1	TRBV5-1	-	TRBJ2-7	CASNSGQEVDEQYF	TGCGCCAGCAACTCGGGACAGGAGGTCGACGAGCAGTACTTC
-	TRBV5-1	few	TRBJ2-5	CASSDARDRYF	TGCGCCAGCAGCGATGCGCGGGACAGGTACTTC
-	TRBV20-1	-	TRBJ2-1	CSARKGPGVAYNEQFF	TGCAGTGCTAGAAAGGGTCCTGGAGTCGCCTACAATGAGCAGTTCTTC
-	TRBV5-5	-	TRBJ2-5	CTISRGRGEIQETQYF	TGTACCATCAGCCGTGGGAGAGGGGAGATTCAAGAGACCCAGTACTTC